These 21 T cell receptor beta chains originate from one sample sequenced in a study of spatial heterogeneity in lung cancer. Using its own MiXCR run on the 5' RACE reads, TCRdb lists one record per CDR3 protein. This table has over 14,000 distinct CDR3 sequences, about 7% appearing once. Specified time point: sample taken at primary tumor resection. Antigens for these TCRs are unknown. The study, taken as a whole, reports: Intratumoral expanded alpha and beta TCR counts were found to track tumor mutation counts.

This material consisted of lung tumor tissue, taken at surgery. The origin of the receptors is a male donor with early-stage non-small cell lung cancer.

This clonotype appeared many times. The chain combines TRBV9 with TRBJ2-2; TRBD2 might be the D (7 bases). The length of the CDR3 is 16 residues. CDR1 is SGDLS, CDR2 YYNGEE, per germline. V lost 4 bases and J 0 bases, leaving 13 bases between the germline ends. The DNA for the CDR3 is TGTGCCAGCAGCTTAAGGGGGGGCACGAACACCGGGGAGCTGTTTTTT. Protein product: CASSLRGGTNTGELFF.

In this sample, this clonotype turned up many times. The chain links TRBV5-1 to TRBJ2-3; a possible D gene is TRBD1 (5 bases). The germline gives CDR1 SGHRS, CDR2 YFSETQ. Trimming pared 5 bases from V and 3 bases from J, leaving 10 bases between. This CDR3 is 13 amino acids long. As DNA, the CDR3 is TGCGCCAGCAGTATGGGGCAGACAGATACGCAGTATTTT. This encodes CASSMGQTDTQYF.

By share, this clonotype counts as medium-sized. This sequence joins TRBV24-1 and TRBJ2-3; D gene ambiguous. Trimming pared 3 bases from V and 4 bases from J, leaving 4 bases between. In germline, CDR1 is KGHDR, CDR2 SFDVKD. The CDR3 is 12 amino acids. CDR3 loop: CATSDVSDTQYF. In DNA, the CDR3 is TGTGCCACCAGTGATGTGTCAGATACGCAGTATTTT.

This clonotype was found many times. The genes are TRBV20-1 and TRBJ1-5; no definite D call. Trimming took 5 bases from V and 4 from J, leaving 9 bases between them. This CDR3 has 12 residues. Looked up from germline, CDR1 is DFQATT and CDR2 is SNEGSKA (reference sequence). The CDR3 DNA is TGCAGTGCTCTTCCCGGGAATCAGCCCCAGCATTTT. Encoded protein: CSALPGNQPQHF.

This chain links TRBV20-1 with TRBJ2-1, with 7 bases lining up with TRBD1. Germline CDR1 reads DFQATT; CDR2 reads SNEGSKA (reference sequence). This CDR3 spans 16 amino acids. Unmatched junction bases numbered 9, after V lost 3 bases and J lost 1 base. CDR3 residues: CSASSRPGQSYNEQFF. The CDR3 nucleotides are TGCAGTGCTAGCAGTCGTCCGGGACAGTCCTACAATGAGCAGTTCTTC.

This clonotype was counted many times. The chain has TRBV6-5 and TRBJ1-4; a possible D gene is TRBD1 (6 bases). V dropped 6 bases and J dropped 8 bases, with 19 bases sitting between them. This CDR3 spans 15 amino acids. Germline CDR1 and CDR2: MNHEY and SVGAGI. The CDR3 sequence: CASRSSGGAREKLFF. The CDR3 DNA reads as TGTGCCAGCAGATCCTCCGGGGGCGCGAGGGAAAAACTGTTTTTT.

In its sample, this clonotype was seen many times. A junction end diverges from the germline sequence, so it may reflect a read error. The rearrangement links TRBV3-1 to TRBJ1-5, with no clear D. Germline V gives CDR1 LGHDT, CDR2 YNNKEL (reference sequence). The CDR3 length is 14 residues. The CDR3 DNA follows: TGTGCCAGCACCCAAGGACTGGGCAATCAGCCCCAGCATTTT. It is translated as CASTQGLGNQPQHF.

The genes are TRBV10-3 and TRBJ2-7, with D unresolved. V shed 10 bases and J shed 5 bases, with 12 bases lying between them. Germline CDR1 ENHRY, CDR2 SYGVKD. There are 11 residues in the CDR3. The CDR3, as DNA: TGTGCCACCACCCGTGCCAACGAGCAGTACTTC. This codes for CATTRANEQYF.

The chain employs TRBV5-1 and TRBJ2-3; the D gene is possibly TRBD1 (6 bases). Germline-derived CDR1 and CDR2 are SGHRS and YFSETQ. This CDR3 is 13 amino acids long. Trimming took 6 bases from V and 2 from J, leaving 10 bases between them. CDR3 bases: TGCGCCAGCACCCCAGGGGCCACAGATACGCAGTATTTT. This encodes CASTPGATDTQYF.

This clonotype was observed a handful of times. The CDR3 here is CASSQDPLAGGTDTQYF. As DNA, the CDR3 is TGCGCCAGCAGCCAAGATCCACTAGCGGGGGGCACAGATACGCAGTATTTT. The V and J genes are TRBV4-3 and TRBJ2-3; 11 bases align to TRBD2. This CDR3 spans 17 amino acids. Losses at the gene ends were 0 bases for V and 1 base for J; bases not matched to a gene: 3. Germline V CDR1 and CDR2: LGHNA, YSLEER.

Ten or more counts support this clonotype. This chain links TRBV7-9 with TRBJ1-4; TRBD1 is a possible D gene (6 bases). V was clipped by 4 bases and J by 5 bases, with 11 bases between them. Germline loops: CDR1 SEHNR, CDR2 FQNEAQ (reference sequence). The CDR3 loop spans 14 amino acids. Here the CDR3 reads CASSSSGANEKLFF. In nucleotides, the CDR3 is TGTGCCAGCAGCTCCTCGGGGGCGAATGAAAAACTGTTTTTT.

This clonotype appeared a few times. The CDR3 loop is CSARAGTLSYEQYF. Here the CDR3 DNA reads TGCAGTGCTAGAGCCGGGACTCTCTCCTACGAGCAGTACTTC. This chain links TRBV20-1 with TRBJ2-7, with D perhaps matching TRBD2 (6 bases). CDR1 is DFQATT, CDR2 SNEGSKA, per germline (reference sequence). This CDR3 has 14 residues. Trimming stripped 1 base from V and 0 bases from J, with 10 bases between.

In this sample, this clonotype is medium-sized. The rearrangement joins TRBV5-4 to TRBJ2-2; 7 positions agree with TRBD2. Germline CDR1 SGHNT, CDR2 YYREEE (reference sequence). With V trimmed by 3 bases and J by 8 bases, 13 bases remained unmatched. The CDR3 extends over 16 amino acids. CDR3 coding DNA: TGTGCCAGCAGCTCTGCTGGGGGAGGGACGTATGGGGAGCTGTTTTTT. It encodes CASSSAGGGTYGELFF.

The chain has TRBV5-4 and TRBJ2-3; D gene uncertain. The ends were cut back, 4 bases at V and 2 bases at J, with 11 bases in the middle. Germline CDR1 SGHNT, CDR2 YYREEE (reference sequence). The length of the CDR3 is 14 residues. The CDR3, as DNA: TGTGCCAGCAGCCTATGGACCTACACAGATACGCAGTATTTT. It encodes CASSLWTYTDTQYF.

This clonotype was counted a few times. The CDR3 DNA follows: TGCGCCGCCTTGGGGGACAGGGCTGTTCAGACCCAGTACTTC. Its protein product is CAALGDRAVQTQYF. This rearrangement joins TRBV10-1 to TRBJ2-5, with 9 positions matching TRBD1. The CDR3 has 14 amino acids. Trimming took 11 bases from V and 6 from J; bases not matched to a gene: 13. CDR1 WNHNN and CDR2 SYGVQD come from the germline V gene (reference sequence).

This clonotype was observed many times. V and J are TRBV6-5 and TRBJ1-1; 7 bases are a match to TRBD1. This CDR3 spans 13 amino acids. Germline V gene data show CDR1 as MNHEY and CDR2 as SVGAGI. V was clipped by 8 bases and J by 1 base; unmatched bases: 4. The CDR3: CASRDSGNTEAFF. The CDR3 DNA follows: TGTGCCAGCCGGGACAGTGGGAACACTGAAGCTTTCTTT.

J is TRBJ2-3 and V is TRBV20-1; no reliable D call. V was trimmed by 1 base and J by 3 bases, leaving 5 bases between them. This CDR3 spans 12 amino acids. Looked up from germline, CDR1 is DFQATT and CDR2 is SNEGSKA (reference sequence). The CDR3 spells CSARGSTDTQYF. Written as DNA, the CDR3 is TGCAGTGCTAGAGGTTCAACAGATACGCAGTATTTT.

This clonotype has ten or more counts. The rearrangement links TRBV3-1 to TRBJ1-5; D is uncertain. Germline V CDR1 and CDR2: LGHDT, YNNKEL (reference sequence). The CDR3 covers 12 residues. With 5 bases removed from V and 5 bases from J, the gap between germline ends came to 7 bases. The CDR3 DNA reads as TGTGCCAGCAGCGCCGGAGATCAGCCCCAGCATTTT. This sequence encodes CASSAGDQPQHF.

In this sample, this clonotype turned up a few times. The V call is TRBV7-2, the J call TRBJ1-1; the D is unclear. Trimming removed 5 bases from V and 2 bases from J, with 9 bases in between. Germline-derived CDR1 and CDR2 are SGHTA and FQGNSA. The CDR3 extends over 13 amino acids. The CDR3 loop is CASSLMINTEAFF. CDR3 DNA: TGTGCCAGCAGCCTGATGATTAACACTGAAGCTTTCTTT.

V is TRBV5-4 and J is TRBJ2-1; D uncertain. Trimming removed 0 bases from V and 7 bases from J, with 8 bases in between. The CDR3 is 13 amino acids. Per germline, CDR1 SGHNT and CDR2 YYREEE (reference sequence). The CDR3 protein is CASSLDPTNEQFF. The CDR3 DNA reads TGTGCCAGCAGCTTGGATCCGACAAATGAGCAGTTCTTC.

This clonotype was seen at least ten times. CDR3 residues: CASSPDRDEDTIYF. The CDR3, as DNA: TGTGCCAGTAGCCCGGACAGGGACGAAGACACCATATATTTT. The chain is built from TRBV19 and TRBJ1-3, with TRBD1 matching over 8 bases. Germline V lookup: CDR1 LNHDA, CDR2 SQIVND (reference sequence). The CDR3 runs 14 residues. Unmatched junction bases numbered 9, after V lost 6 bases and J lost 8 bases.